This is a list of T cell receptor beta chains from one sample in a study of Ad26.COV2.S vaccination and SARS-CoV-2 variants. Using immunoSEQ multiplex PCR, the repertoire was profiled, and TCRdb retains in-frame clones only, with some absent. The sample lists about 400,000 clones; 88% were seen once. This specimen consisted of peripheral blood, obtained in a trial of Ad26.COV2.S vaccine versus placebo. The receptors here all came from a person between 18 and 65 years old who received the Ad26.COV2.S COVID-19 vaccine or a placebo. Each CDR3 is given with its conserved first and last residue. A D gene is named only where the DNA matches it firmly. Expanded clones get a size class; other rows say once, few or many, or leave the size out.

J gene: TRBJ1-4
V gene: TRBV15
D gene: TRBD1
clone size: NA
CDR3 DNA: TGTGCCACCAGCAGAGTTATGGGACAGGGAACAACTAATGAAAAACTGTTTTTT
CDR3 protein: CATSRVMGQGTTNEKLFF

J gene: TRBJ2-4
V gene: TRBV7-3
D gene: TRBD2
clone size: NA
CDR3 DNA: TGTGCCAGCAGCCCCGGGGGGGACAAAAACATTCAGTACTTC
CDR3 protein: CASSPGGDKNIQYF

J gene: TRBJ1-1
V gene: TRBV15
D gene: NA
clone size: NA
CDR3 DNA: TGTGCCACCAGCTATACTCGGTCCCTGAACACTGAAGCTTTCTTT
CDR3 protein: CATSYTRSLNTEAFF

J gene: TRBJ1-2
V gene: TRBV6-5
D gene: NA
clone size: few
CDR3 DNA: TGTGCCGGCGCTACAGGGATGAGTGGAATTGGCTACACCTTC
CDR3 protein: CAGATGMSGIGYTF

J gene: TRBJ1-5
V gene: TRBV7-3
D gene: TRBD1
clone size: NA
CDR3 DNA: TGTGCCAGCAGCTTAGGACGCGGGGGCGGACAGGGTACTCAGCCCCAGCATTTT
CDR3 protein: CASSLGRGGGQGTQPQHF

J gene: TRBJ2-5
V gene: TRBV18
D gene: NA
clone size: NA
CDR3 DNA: TGTGCCAGCTCACCAAGGGGTGGGGCTAGCAAGGAGACCCAGTACTTC
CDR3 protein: CASSPRGGASKETQYF

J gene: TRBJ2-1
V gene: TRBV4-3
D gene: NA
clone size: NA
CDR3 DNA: TGCGCCAGCAGCCAAGGATCAGGCGGTGAGCAGTTCTTC
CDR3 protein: CASSQGSGGEQFF

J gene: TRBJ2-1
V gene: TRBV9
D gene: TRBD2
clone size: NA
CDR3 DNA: TGTGCCAGCAGCGCGACTAGCGGGGGCTCCTACAATGAGCAGTTCTTC
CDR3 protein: CASSATSGGSYNEQFF

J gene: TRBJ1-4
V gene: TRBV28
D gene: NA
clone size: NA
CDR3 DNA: TGTGCCAGCAGTTTTCCAAATTCGGCGGGGACTGGTCGCAAACTGTTTTTT
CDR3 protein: CASSFPNSAGTGRKLFF

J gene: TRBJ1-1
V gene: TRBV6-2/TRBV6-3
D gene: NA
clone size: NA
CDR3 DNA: TGTGCCAGCAGTCGAGAAGAGCCTGGCACTGAAGCTTTCTTT
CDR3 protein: CASSREEPGTEAFF

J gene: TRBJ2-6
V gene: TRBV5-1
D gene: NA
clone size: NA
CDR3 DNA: TGCGCCAGCAGCTTGGGTGGAACTGGGGCCAACGTCCTGACTTTC
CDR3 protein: CASSLGGTGANVLTF

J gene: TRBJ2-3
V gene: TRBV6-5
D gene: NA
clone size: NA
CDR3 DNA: TGTGCCAGCCCAGGGGGCACAGATACGCAGTATTTT
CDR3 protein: CASPGGTDTQYF

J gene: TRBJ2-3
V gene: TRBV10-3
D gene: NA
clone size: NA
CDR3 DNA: TGTGCCATCAGTGTTGGACAGAGCACAGATACGCAGTATTTT
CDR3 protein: CAISVGQSTDTQYF

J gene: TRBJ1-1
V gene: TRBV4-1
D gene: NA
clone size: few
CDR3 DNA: TGCGCCAGCAGCCATGCTCAAGGGGGGAGGAGCACTGAAGCTTTCTTT
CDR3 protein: CASSHAQGGRSTEAFF

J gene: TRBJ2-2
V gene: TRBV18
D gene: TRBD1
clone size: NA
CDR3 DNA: TGTGCCAGCTCACCCTGGGACAGGAACACCGGGGAGCTGTTTTTT
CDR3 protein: CASSPWDRNTGELFF

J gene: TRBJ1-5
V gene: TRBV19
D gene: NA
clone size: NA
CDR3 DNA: TGTGCCAGTAGTAATGGACAGATCAATCAGCCCCAGCATTTT
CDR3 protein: CASSNGQINQPQHF

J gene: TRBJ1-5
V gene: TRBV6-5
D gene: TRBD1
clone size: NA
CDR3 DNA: TGTGCCAGCAGTCTACAGGGGGATAGCAATCAGCCCCAGCATTTT
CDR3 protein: CASSLQGDSNQPQHF

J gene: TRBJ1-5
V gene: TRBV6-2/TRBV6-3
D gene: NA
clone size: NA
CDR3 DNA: TGTGCCAGCAGTTACCACCCACCCAGCTATAGCAATCAGCCCCAGCATTTT
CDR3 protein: CASSYHPPSYSNQPQHF

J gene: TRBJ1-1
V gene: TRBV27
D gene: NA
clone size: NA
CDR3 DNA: TGTGCCAGCAGTTTATCGGGGGGTGGAACTGAAGCTTTCTTT
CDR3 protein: CASSLSGGGTEAFF

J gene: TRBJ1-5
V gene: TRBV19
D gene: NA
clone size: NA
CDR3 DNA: TGTGCCAGTAGTCAAGGGACACGGGGAGGCAATCAGCCCCAGCATTTT
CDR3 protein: CASSQGTRGGNQPQHF

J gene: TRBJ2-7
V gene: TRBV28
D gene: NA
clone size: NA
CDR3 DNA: TGTGCCAGCAGTAACTGGTGGGAGCAGTACTTC
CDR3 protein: CASSNWWEQYF

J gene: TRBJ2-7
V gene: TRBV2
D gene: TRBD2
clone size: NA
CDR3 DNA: TGTGCCAGCAGTCAGGAGCGGGGGATCTACGAGCAGTACTTC
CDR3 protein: CASSQERGIYEQYF